This T cell receptor (beta chain) was captured in a study of technical replicates of blood from a few donors. The germline CDR1 and CDR2 sequences are GTSNPN and SVGIG (reference sequence). The CDR3 loop spans 13 amino acids. V was clipped by 3 bases and J by 1 base, with 8 bases between them. Using immunoSEQ multiplex PCR, the repertoire was profiled, and TCRdb retains in-frame clones only, with some absent. The sample includes approximately 59,000 clones, approximately 84% of them seen just once. This TCR came from a human donor in good health. Some clones in this sample may be carry-over from other donors' samples. Sequenced input: PBMCs. The chain recombines TRBV30 with TRBJ2-3; tentative D call: TRBD2 (6 bases). DNA for the CDR3: TGTGCCTGGAGGTCGGGAGGCACAGATACGCAGTATTTT. Amino acid sequence: CAWRSGGTDTQYF.